These T cell receptor beta chains were read from a single sample in a study of blood T cell repertoires in COVID-19. Repertoires were generated with immunoSEQ multiplex PCR, while TCRdb's copy carries only in-frame clones and drops some. The sample includes roughly 97,000 clones, less than 85% of them seen just once. The specimen was peripheral blood. These receptors all come from a man in his 70s with acute or convalescent COVID-19. CDR3s include the opening cysteine and the closing phenylalanine or tryptophan. D genes are given only for firm matches. Clone size is not always given. Where it is, it says once, few, many or a class for expanded clones.

d_call: TRBD2; clone_size: -; v_call: TRBV9; j_call: TRBJ2-3; cdr3_aa: CASSVVETSEIHTQYF; cdr3_nt: TGTGCCAGCAGCGTAGTGGAGACTAGCGAGATACATACGCAGTATTTT
d_call: -; clone_size: -; v_call: TRBV5-6; j_call: TRBJ1-5; cdr3_aa: CASSLGQGRQPQHF; cdr3_nt: TGTGCCAGCAGCTTGGGGCAGGGCCGACAGCCCCAGCATTTT
d_call: TRBD1; clone_size: -; v_call: TRBV7-9; j_call: TRBJ1-1; cdr3_aa: CASSLAYRGNTEAFF; cdr3_nt: TGTGCCAGCAGCTTAGCGTACAGGGGGAACACTGAAGCTTTCTTT
d_call: TRBD2; clone_size: -; v_call: TRBV19; j_call: TRBJ2-6; cdr3_aa: CASRRGGISGANVLTF; cdr3_nt: TGTGCCAGTAGAAGGGGAGGGATCTCTGGGGCCAACGTCCTGACTTTC
d_call: -; clone_size: once; v_call: TRBV14; j_call: TRBJ2-1; cdr3_aa: CASSQVGGNEQFF; cdr3_nt: TGTGCCAGCAGCCAAGTAGGGGGTAATGAGCAGTTCTTC
d_call: TRBD2; clone_size: -; v_call: TRBV5-1; j_call: TRBJ2-3; cdr3_aa: CASSLGTSGGTDTQYF; cdr3_nt: TGCGCCAGCAGCTTGGGGACTAGCGGGGGGACAGATACGCAGTATTTT
d_call: -; clone_size: -; v_call: TRBV6-1; j_call: TRBJ1-1; cdr3_aa: CASSEQQGFTEAFF; cdr3_nt: TGTGCCAGCAGTGAACAACAGGGTTTCACTGAAGCTTTCTTT
d_call: -; clone_size: -; v_call: TRBV6-5; j_call: TRBJ1-4; cdr3_aa: CASSYVSNEKLFF; cdr3_nt: TGTGCCAGCAGTTACGTTAGTAATGAAAAACTGTTTTTT
d_call: TRBD2; clone_size: -; v_call: TRBV18; j_call: TRBJ2-1; cdr3_aa: CASSPGGRDEQFF; cdr3_nt: TGTGCCAGCTCACCAGGCGGGAGGGATGAGCAGTTCTTC
d_call: -; clone_size: -; v_call: TRBV7-9; j_call: TRBJ2-3; cdr3_aa: CASSQPTGWGTDTQYF; cdr3_nt: TGTGCCAGCAGCCAACCGACAGGCTGGGGCACAGATACGCAGTATTTT
d_call: -; clone_size: -; v_call: TRBV7-8; j_call: TRBJ2-2; cdr3_aa: CASSLTISTNTGELFF; cdr3_nt: TGTGCCAGCAGCTTAACTATAAGTACGAACACCGGGGAGCTGTTTTTT
d_call: TRBD2; clone_size: once; v_call: TRBV4-1; j_call: TRBJ2-3; cdr3_aa: CASSPTGGTDTQYF; cdr3_nt: TGCGCCAGCAGCCCCACCGGGGGGACAGATACGCAGTATTTT
d_call: -; clone_size: once; v_call: TRBV21-1; j_call: TRBJ1-1; cdr3_aa: CASSKALEVLSEAFF; cdr3_nt: TGTGCCAGCAGCAAGGCTCTCGAAGTGCTCTCTGAAGCTTTCTTT
d_call: TRBD1; clone_size: few; v_call: TRBV9; j_call: TRBJ1-5; cdr3_aa: CASSVVWTGESQPQHF; cdr3_nt: TGTGCCAGCAGCGTAGTGTGGACAGGGGAAAGTCAGCCCCAGCATTTT
d_call: TRBD1; clone_size: -; v_call: TRBV27; j_call: TRBJ2-5; cdr3_aa: CASSSWDSSGETQYF; cdr3_nt: TGTGCCAGCAGTTCCTGGGACAGCTCGGGAGAGACCCAGTACTTC
d_call: TRBD2; clone_size: -; v_call: TRBV5-4; j_call: TRBJ2-7; cdr3_aa: CASSLGLASYEQYF; cdr3_nt: TGTGCCAGCAGCTTGGGACTAGCCTCCTACGAGCAGTACTTC
d_call: TRBD1; clone_size: -; v_call: TRBV11-2; j_call: TRBJ2-7; cdr3_aa: CASSLNPGQGFYEQYF; cdr3_nt: TGTGCCAGCAGCTTGAACCCGGGACAGGGGTTCTACGAGCAGTACTTC
d_call: TRBD1; clone_size: -; v_call: TRBV12-5; j_call: TRBJ2-1; cdr3_aa: CASGLGQGVSEQFF; cdr3_nt: TGTGCTAGTGGCCTTGGACAGGGAGTTAGTGAGCAGTTCTTC
d_call: -; clone_size: -; v_call: TRBV4-2; j_call: TRBJ1-1; cdr3_aa: CASSQDFQGMGMNTEAFF; cdr3_nt: TGTGCCAGCAGCCAAGATTTTCAGGGGATGGGGATGAACACTGAAGCTTTCTTT
d_call: TRBD1; clone_size: once; v_call: TRBV5-4; j_call: TRBJ1-2; cdr3_aa: CASSLEVTGATTGGYTF; cdr3_nt: TGTGCCAGCAGCTTGGAGGTGACAGGGGCTACGACCGGGGGCTACACCTTC
d_call: -; clone_size: once; v_call: TRBV7-9; j_call: TRBJ2-3; cdr3_aa: CASSLSPGNVDTQYF; cdr3_nt: TGTGCCAGCAGCTTGTCTCCCGGTAACGTCGATACGCAGTATTTT
d_call: TRBD1; clone_size: -; v_call: TRBV7-9; j_call: TRBJ2-2; cdr3_aa: CASSPPGQGLRNTGELFF; cdr3_nt: TGTGCCAGCAGCCCCCCGGGACAGGGTTTGAGGAACACCGGGGAGCTGTTTTTT
d_call: TRBD2; clone_size: -; v_call: TRBV3-1/TRBV3-2; j_call: TRBJ2-7; cdr3_aa: CASSYGGGTGEQYF; cdr3_nt: TGTGCCAGCAGCTACGGGGGGGGAACTGGCGAGCAGTACTTC
d_call: TRBD1; clone_size: -; v_call: TRBV5-6; j_call: TRBJ1-6; cdr3_aa: CASSSWTGNSPLHF; cdr3_nt: TGTGCCAGCAGCTCCTGGACAGGGAATTCACCCCTCCACTTT
d_call: -; clone_size: -; v_call: TRBV2; j_call: TRBJ2-1; cdr3_aa: CASSEWGRSPGQDLYNEQFF; cdr3_nt: TGTGCCAGCAGTGAATGGGGGCGGTCCCCGGGACAAGATCTCTACAATGAGCAGTTCTTC
d_call: -; clone_size: -; v_call: TRBV30; j_call: TRBJ1-2; cdr3_aa: CAWSWGEIYGYTF; cdr3_nt: TGTGCCTGGAGCTGGGGGGAAATCTATGGCTACACCTTC
d_call: TRBD1; clone_size: -; v_call: TRBV6-5; j_call: TRBJ1-1; cdr3_aa: CASTYDRGGTEAFF; cdr3_nt: TGTGCCAGCACTTATGACAGGGGCGGCACTGAAGCTTTCTTT
d_call: -; clone_size: -; v_call: TRBV1; j_call: TRBJ2-7; cdr3_aa: CTSTRGRGSYEQYF; cdr3_nt: TGCACCAGCACTCGAGGGAGGGGGTCCTACGAGCAGTACTTC
d_call: -; clone_size: -; v_call: TRBV30; j_call: TRBJ1-6; cdr3_aa: CAWKGAAVSPLHF; cdr3_nt: TGTGCCTGGAAAGGGGCCGCCGTGTCACCCCTCCACTTT
d_call: -; clone_size: -; v_call: TRBV27; j_call: TRBJ1-2; cdr3_aa: CASRRGFNAGYTF; cdr3_nt: TGTGCCAGCAGAAGGGGGTTCAATGCTGGCTACACCTTC
d_call: TRBD1; clone_size: -; v_call: TRBV6-4; j_call: TRBJ2-3; cdr3_aa: CASSDYARGHPDTQYF; cdr3_nt: TGTGCCAGCAGTGATTATGCCAGGGGGCATCCAGATACGCAGTATTTT
d_call: TRBD2; clone_size: -; v_call: TRBV7-2; j_call: TRBJ2-3; cdr3_aa: CASSLGGLGGLDTQYF; cdr3_nt: TGTGCCAGCAGCCTAGGGGGACTAGGGGGTCTAGATACGCAGTATTTT
d_call: -; clone_size: few; v_call: TRBV7-9; j_call: TRBJ2-7; cdr3_aa: CASSYGRGANNEQYF; cdr3_nt: TGTGCCAGCAGCTACGGTCGGGGGGCGAACAACGAGCAGTACTTC
d_call: -; clone_size: -; v_call: TRBV4-1; j_call: TRBJ1-2; cdr3_aa: CASSPQEREGIGYTF; cdr3_nt: TGCGCCAGCAGTCCCCAGGAGAGGGAGGGGATAGGCTACACCTTC
d_call: -; clone_size: -; v_call: TRBV7-9; j_call: TRBJ1-4; cdr3_aa: CASSLTVPTTNEKLFF; cdr3_nt: TGTGCCAGCAGCTTAACTGTACCCACAACTAATGAAAAACTGTTTTTT
d_call: TRBD1; clone_size: -; v_call: TRBV19; j_call: TRBJ1-1; cdr3_aa: CASSIRAGGYVNTEAFF; cdr3_nt: TGTGCCAGTAGTATACGCGCAGGGGGCTACGTGAACACTGAAGCTTTCTTT
d_call: TRBD1; clone_size: once; v_call: TRBV13; j_call: TRBJ1-2; cdr3_aa: CASSLPQGPDYGYTF; cdr3_nt: TGTGCCAGCAGCTTACCACAGGGGCCGGACTATGGCTACACCTTC
d_call: -; clone_size: -; v_call: TRBV7-8; j_call: TRBJ1-1; cdr3_aa: CASSFGVPAEAFF; cdr3_nt: TGTGCCAGCAGCTTCGGGGTCCCGGCTGAAGCTTTCTTT
d_call: TRBD2; clone_size: -; v_call: TRBV6-5; j_call: TRBJ2-2; cdr3_aa: CASSLGGGPDTGELFF; cdr3_nt: TGTGCCAGCAGTTTGGGGGGAGGGCCCGACACCGGGGAGCTGTTTTTT
d_call: -; clone_size: -; v_call: TRBV18; j_call: TRBJ1-6; cdr3_aa: CASSYSEDNSPLHF; cdr3_nt: TGTGCCAGCTCATACTCCGAAGATAATTCACCCCTCCACTTT
d_call: -; clone_size: -; v_call: TRBV29-1; j_call: TRBJ2-2; cdr3_aa: CSVEERGTGELFF; cdr3_nt: TGCAGCGTTGAAGAGAGGGGGACCGGGGAGCTGTTTTTT
d_call: -; clone_size: -; v_call: TRBV5-4; j_call: TRBJ1-1; cdr3_aa: CASSLEEMRTEAFF; cdr3_nt: TGTGCCAGCAGCTTGGAGGAAATGAGGACTGAAGCTTTCTTT
d_call: TRBD2; clone_size: -; v_call: TRBV5-1; j_call: TRBJ2-2; cdr3_aa: CASSLMGGAGTGELFF; cdr3_nt: TGCGCCAGCAGCTTGATGGGAGGGGCAGGCACCGGGGAGCTGTTTTTT